This T cell receptor (beta chain) was captured by sequencing in a study of shared clonotypes between healthy human individuals. Execution of the assay was at deep level. Profiled with immunoSEQ multiplex PCR; TCRdb holds only in-frame clones, not every one. The table records some 740,000 clones, over 90% of them present only once. Naive CD8 isolation took CD45RO-negative cells positively selected for CCR7 and excluded terminally differentiated effector memory CD45RA+ cells. The CDR3 length is 15 residues. Germline V gene sequence: CDR1 MGHRA, CDR2 YSYEKL. Trimming took 0 bases from V and 4 from J, leaving 13 bases between them. Of note for this clone: As yet, its antigen is unknown.

Overall study results and limits: The study sampled only blood, and tissue repertoires likely differ. Sequencing depth was predicted to influence how clonotypes are shared among donors. Shared clonotypes: 4.5% to 6.5% naive CD4, around 3.5% naive CD8, roughly 2.4% memory CD4, under 0.45% memory CD8.

The sample consisted of naive CD8+ T cells sorted from blood. This sequence was found in a man aged 25 to 45 in good health. The V and J genes are TRBV4-1 and TRBJ2-7; weak D call: TRBD2 (5 bases). CDR3: CASSQERGIGYEQYF. The CDR3 region has the DNA TGCGCCAGCAGCCAAGAACGAGGGATCGGTTACGAGCAGTACTTC.